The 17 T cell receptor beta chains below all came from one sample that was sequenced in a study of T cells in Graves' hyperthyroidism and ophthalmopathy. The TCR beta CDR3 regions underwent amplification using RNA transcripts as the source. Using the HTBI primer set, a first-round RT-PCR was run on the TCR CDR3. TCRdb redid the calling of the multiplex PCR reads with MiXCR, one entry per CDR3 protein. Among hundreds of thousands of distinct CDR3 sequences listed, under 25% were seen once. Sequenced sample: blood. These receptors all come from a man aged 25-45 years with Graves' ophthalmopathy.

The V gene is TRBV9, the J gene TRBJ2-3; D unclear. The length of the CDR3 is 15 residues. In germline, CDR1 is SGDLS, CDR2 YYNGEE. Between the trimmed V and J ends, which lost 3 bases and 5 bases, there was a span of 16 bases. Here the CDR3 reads CASSEGGRHGDTQYF. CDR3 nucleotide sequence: TGTGCCAGCAGCGAAGGTGGTCGGCATGGAGATACGCAGTATTTT.

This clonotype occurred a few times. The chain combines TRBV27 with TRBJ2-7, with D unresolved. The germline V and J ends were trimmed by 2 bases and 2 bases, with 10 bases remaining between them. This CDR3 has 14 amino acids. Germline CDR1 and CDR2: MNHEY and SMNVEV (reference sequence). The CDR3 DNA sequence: TGTGCCAGCAGTTTAAGGGCCACAACCTACGAGCAGTACTTC. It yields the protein CASSLRATTYEQYF.

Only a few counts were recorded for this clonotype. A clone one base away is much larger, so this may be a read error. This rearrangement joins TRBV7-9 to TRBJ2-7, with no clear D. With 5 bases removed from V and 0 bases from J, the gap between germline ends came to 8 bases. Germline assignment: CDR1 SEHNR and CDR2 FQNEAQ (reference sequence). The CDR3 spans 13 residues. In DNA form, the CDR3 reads TGTGCCAGCAGCCACCTGGACTCCTACGAGCAGTACTTC. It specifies CASSHLDSYEQYF.

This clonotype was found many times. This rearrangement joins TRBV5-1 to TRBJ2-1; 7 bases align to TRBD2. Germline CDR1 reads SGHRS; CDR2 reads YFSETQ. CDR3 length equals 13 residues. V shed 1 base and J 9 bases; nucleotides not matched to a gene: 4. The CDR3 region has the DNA TGCGCCAGCAGCTTGCCCCGGGAGGCTGAGCAGTTCTTC. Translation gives CASSLPREAEQFF.

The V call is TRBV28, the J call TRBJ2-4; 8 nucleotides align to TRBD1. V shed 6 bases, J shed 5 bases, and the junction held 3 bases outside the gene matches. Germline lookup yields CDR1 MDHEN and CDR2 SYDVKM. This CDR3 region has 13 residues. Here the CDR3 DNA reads TGTGCCAGCAGACAGGGGGGTGAAAACATTCAGTACTTC. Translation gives CASRQGGENIQYF.

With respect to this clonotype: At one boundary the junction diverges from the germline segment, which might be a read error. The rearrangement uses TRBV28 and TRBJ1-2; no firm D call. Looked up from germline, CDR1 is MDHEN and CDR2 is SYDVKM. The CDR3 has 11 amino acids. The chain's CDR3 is CASSSTDGHTF. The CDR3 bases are TGTGCCAGCAGTTCGACCGATGGCCACACCTTC.

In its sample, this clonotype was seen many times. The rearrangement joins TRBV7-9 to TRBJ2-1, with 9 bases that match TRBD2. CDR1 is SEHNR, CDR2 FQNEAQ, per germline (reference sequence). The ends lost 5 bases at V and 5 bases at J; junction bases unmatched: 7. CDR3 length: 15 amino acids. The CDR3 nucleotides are TGTGCCAGCAGCGAGACTAGCGGCCCAGACAATGAGCAGTTCTTC. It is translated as CASSETSGPDNEQFF.

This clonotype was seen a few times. CDR3 region: CASSLEQGHQPQHF. CDR3 sequence (DNA): TGTGCCAGCAGCTTAGAGCAGGGGCATCAGCCCCAGCATTTT. The rearrangement joins TRBV11-2 to TRBJ1-5, with a weak D call TRBD1 (6 bases). Per the germline V gene, CDR1 is SGHAT and CDR2 is FQNNGV. V lost 0 bases and J 5 bases, leaving 8 bases between the germline ends. There are 14 residues in the CDR3.

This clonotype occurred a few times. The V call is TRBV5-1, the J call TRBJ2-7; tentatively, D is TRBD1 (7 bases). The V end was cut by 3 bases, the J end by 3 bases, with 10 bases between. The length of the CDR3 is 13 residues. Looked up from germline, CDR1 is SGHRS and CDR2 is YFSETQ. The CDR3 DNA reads TGCGCCAGCAGCTGGAGGGGGCTCTACGAGCAGTACTTC. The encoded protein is CASSWRGLYEQYF.

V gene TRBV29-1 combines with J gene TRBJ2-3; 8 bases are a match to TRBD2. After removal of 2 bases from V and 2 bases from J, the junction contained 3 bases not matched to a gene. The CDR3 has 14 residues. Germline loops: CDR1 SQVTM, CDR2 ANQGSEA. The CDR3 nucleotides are TGCAGCGTTGAAAGCGGGGGTCACACAGATACGCAGTATTTT. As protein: CSVESGGHTDTQYF.

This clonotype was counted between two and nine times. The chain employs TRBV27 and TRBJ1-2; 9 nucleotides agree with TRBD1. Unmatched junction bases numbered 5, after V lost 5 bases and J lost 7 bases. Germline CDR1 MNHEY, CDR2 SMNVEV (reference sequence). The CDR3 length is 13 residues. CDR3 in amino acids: CASSPTGGGGYTF. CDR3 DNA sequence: TGTGCCAGCAGTCCTACAGGGGGCGGTGGCTACACCTTC.

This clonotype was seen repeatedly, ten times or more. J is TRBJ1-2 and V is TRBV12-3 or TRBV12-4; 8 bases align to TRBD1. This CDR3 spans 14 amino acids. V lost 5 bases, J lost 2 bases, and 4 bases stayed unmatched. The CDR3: CASSRTGRNYGYTF. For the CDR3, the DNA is TGTGCCAGCAGTCGGACAGGGAGGAACTATGGCTACACCTTC.

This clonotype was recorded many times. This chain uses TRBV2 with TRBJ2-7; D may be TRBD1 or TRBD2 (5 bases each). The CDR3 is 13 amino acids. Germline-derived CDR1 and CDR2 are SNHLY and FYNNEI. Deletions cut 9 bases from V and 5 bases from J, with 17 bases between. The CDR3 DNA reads TGTGCCAGGGACGGTGGAGAGGGGAACGAGCAGTACTTC. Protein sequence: CARDGGEGNEQYF.

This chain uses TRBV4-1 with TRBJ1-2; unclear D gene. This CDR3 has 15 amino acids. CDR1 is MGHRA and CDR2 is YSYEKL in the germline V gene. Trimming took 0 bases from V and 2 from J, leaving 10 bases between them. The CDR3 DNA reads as TGCGCCAGCAGCCAAGAGGGCCAGAAAAACTATGGCTACACCTTC. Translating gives CASSQEGQKNYGYTF.

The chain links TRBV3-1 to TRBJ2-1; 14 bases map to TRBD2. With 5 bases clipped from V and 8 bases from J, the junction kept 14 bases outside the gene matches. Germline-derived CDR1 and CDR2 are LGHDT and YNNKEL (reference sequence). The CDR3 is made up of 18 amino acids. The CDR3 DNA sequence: TGTGCCAGCAGCGAAGGACGACTAGCGGGGGGGGTTGCGGATGAGCAGTTCTTC. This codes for CASSEGRLAGGVADEQFF.

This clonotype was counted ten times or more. CDR3 bases: TGTGCCAGCTCACCAATTAAGGGACAGGCCTACGAGCAGTACTTC. Translating gives CASSPIKGQAYEQYF. This chain joins TRBV18 and TRBJ2-7; 8 bases line up with TRBD1. Germline lookup yields CDR1 KGHSH and CDR2 LQKENI. The length of the CDR3 is 15 residues. V shed 2 bases, J shed 2 bases, and the junction held 5 bases outside the gene matches.

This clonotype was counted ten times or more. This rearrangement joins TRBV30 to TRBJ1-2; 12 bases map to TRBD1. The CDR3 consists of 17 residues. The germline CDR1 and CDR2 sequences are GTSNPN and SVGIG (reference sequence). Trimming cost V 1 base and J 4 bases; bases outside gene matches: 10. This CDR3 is CAWSGPGQGAGGYGYTF. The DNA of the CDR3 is TGTGCCTGGAGTGGACCGGGACAGGGGGCGGGGGGCTATGGCTACACCTTC.